The 7 T cell receptor beta chains reported below all come from one sample, sequenced in a study of OX40 agonist ivuxolimab in advanced cancers. Profiled with immunoSEQ multiplex PCR; TCRdb holds only in-frame clones, not every one. The repertoire includes 57,000 or so clones, 75% to 90% of them detected once, and approximately 3.5% sits in the top ten. The sample here was CD4+ or CD8+ T cells sorted from blood, taken in a trial of the OX40 agonist ivuxolimab. Receptors were obtained from an adult with an advanced solid tumor such as melanoma, head and neck, liver or kidney cancer.

This clone occurred once. This chain joins TRBV6-5 and TRBJ1-2; 8 bases match TRBD1. The CDR3 length is 12 residues. The V gene's germline CDR1 is MNHEY and CDR2 SVGAGI. The trim removed 6 bases at V and 8 bases at J, leaving 5 bases unmatched. CDR3 nucleotide sequence: TGTGCCAGCAGGACAGGGGAAATCGGCTACACCTTC. It codes for CASRTGEIGYTF.

The CDR3 loop reads CASSSGNDWREQYF. CDR3 coding DNA: TGTGCCAGCTCTTCAGGGAATGACTGGCGCGAGCAGTACTTC. The chain employs TRBV5-4 and TRBJ2-7; possibly TRBD1 for D (5 bases). There are 14 residues in the CDR3. CDR1 and CDR2 from the germline V gene are SGHNT and YYREEE (reference sequence). Between the trimmed V and J ends, which lost 7 bases and 6 bases, there was a span of 20 bases. Using reference TRBV5-4 and TRBJ2-7 for the parts outside the CDR3, the full variable domain is ETGVTQSPTHLIKTRGQQVTLRCSSQSGHNTVSWYQQALGQGPQFIFQYYREEENGRGNFPPRFSGLQFPNYSSELNVNALELDDSALYLCASSSGNDWREQYFGPGTRLTVT.

V usage is TRBV19 and J usage is TRBJ1-6; TRBD1 agrees at 7 bases. Germline lookup yields CDR1 LNHDA and CDR2 SQIVND (reference sequence). There are 14 residues in the CDR3. V lost 6 bases, J lost 9 bases, and 8 bases stayed unmatched. The CDR3 protein is CASSNQGVSSPLHF. The CDR3 nucleotides read TGTGCCAGTAGCAATCAGGGGGTGAGTTCACCCCTCCACTTT.

This clone appeared a few times. The chain couples TRBV9 to TRBJ1-3; tentatively, D is TRBD1 (5 bases). The germline gives CDR1 SGDLS, CDR2 YYNGEE. The CDR3 loop spans 15 amino acids. The V and J ends lost 7 bases and 0 bases respectively, with 14 bases between them. CDR3: CASCRDGDSGNTIYF. CDR3 DNA: TGTGCCAGCTGCCGGGACGGGGACTCTGGAAACACCATATATTTT. Based on the CDR3 plus reference TRBV9 and TRBJ1-3, the full variable domain is DSGVTQTPKHLITATGQRVTLRCSPRSGDLSVYWYQQSLDQGLQFLIQYYNGEERAKGNILERFSAQQFPDLHSELNLSSLELGDSALYFCASCRDGDSGNTIYFGEGSWLTVV.

The chain's CDR3 is CAWSISGWDSPLHF. CDR3 sequence (DNA): TGTGCCTGGAGTATTTCAGGGTGGGATTCACCCCTCCACTTT. The rearrangement joins TRBV30 to TRBJ1-6, with D possibly matching TRBD1 (5 bases). CDR3 length: 14 residues. Trimming cost V 2 bases and J 8 bases, with 13 bases left between them. Germline CDR1 GTSNPN, CDR2 SVGIG (reference sequence).

The gene calls are TRBV5-6 and TRBJ2-3, with TRBD1 matching over 10 bases. Germline V gene sequence: CDR1 SGHDT, CDR2 YYEEEE. This CDR3 comprises 14 residues. With 7 bases clipped from V and 4 bases from J, the junction kept 6 bases outside the gene matches. CDR3 nucleotide sequence: TGTGCCAGCTCCAGGGGACAGGGGCCAGATACGCAGTATTTT. As protein: CASSRGQGPDTQYF.

This sequence joins TRBV12-5 and TRBJ2-1; TRBD2 matches at 11 bases. This CDR3 has 16 amino acids. V lost 6 bases to trimming and J lost 4 bases; unmatched junction nucleotides: 8. The germline CDR1 and CDR2 sequences are LGHNT and FRNRAP. The CDR3 coding sequence is TGTGCTAGTGGAACCACTAGCGGGGGAGCATACAATGAGCAGTTCTTC. It encodes CASGTTSGGAYNEQFF. The full variable domain, completed using reference TRBV12-5 and TRBJ2-1, is DARVTQTPRHKVTEMGQEVTMRCQPILGHNTVFWYRQTMMQGLELLAYFRNRAPLDDSGMPKDRFSAEMPDATLATLKIQPSEPRDSAVYFCASGTTSGGAYNEQFFGPGTRLTVL.